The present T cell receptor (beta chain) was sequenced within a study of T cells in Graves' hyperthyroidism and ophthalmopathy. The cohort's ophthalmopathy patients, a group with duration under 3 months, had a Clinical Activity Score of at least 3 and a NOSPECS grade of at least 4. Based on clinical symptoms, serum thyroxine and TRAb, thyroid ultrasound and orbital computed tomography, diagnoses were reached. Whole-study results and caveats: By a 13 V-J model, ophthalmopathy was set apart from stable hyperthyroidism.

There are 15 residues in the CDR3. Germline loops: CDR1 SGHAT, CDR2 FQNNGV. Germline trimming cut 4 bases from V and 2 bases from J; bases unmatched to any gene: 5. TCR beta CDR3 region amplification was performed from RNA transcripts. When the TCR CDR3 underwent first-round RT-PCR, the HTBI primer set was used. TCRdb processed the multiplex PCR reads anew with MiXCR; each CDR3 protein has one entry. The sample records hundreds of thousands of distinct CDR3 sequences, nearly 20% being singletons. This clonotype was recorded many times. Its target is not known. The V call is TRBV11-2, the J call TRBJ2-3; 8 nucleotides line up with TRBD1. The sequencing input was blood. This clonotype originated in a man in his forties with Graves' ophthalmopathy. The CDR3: CASSYRQGTTDTQYF. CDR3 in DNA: TGTGCCAGCAGCTACCGACAGGGGACCACAGATACGCAGTATTTT.